This TCR beta chain was profiled in a study of T cell responses to AZD1222 COVID-19 vaccine. Study observations and caveats: Once two AZD1222 doses were given, Spike-specific TCR breadth and depth went up.

In regard to this clone: Its cognate antigen is unknown.

Libraries were prepared by immunoSEQ multiplex PCR; TCRdb keeps only in-frame clonotypes and omits some of them. The sample includes approximately 140,000 clones, about 90% of them seen just once. This clonotype was sampled from an adult in good health. This sample comprised peripheral blood, obtained on day 0 of AZD1222 vaccination.

For the CDR3, the DNA is TGTGCCAGCAGCCAGACAGGGGGACGAAACATTCAGTACTTC. Protein product: CASSQTGGRNIQYF. V is TRBV3-1 (or the pseudogene TRBV3-2) and J is TRBJ2-4, with TRBD1 identical over 9 bases. The CDR3 contains 14 residues. With 3 bases clipped from V and 6 bases from J, the junction kept 3 bases outside the gene matches. Per germline, CDR1 LGHDT and CDR2 YNNKEL (reference sequence).